A few counts support the clone carrying this T cell receptor beta chain. Its antigen remains unidentified. TCRbeta library preparation incorporated unique molecular identifiers. Each CDR3 protein is one row after TCRdb ran MiXCR on the PCR reads. The table shows roughly 790,000 distinct CDR3 sequences, with about 16% occurring only once. The sample belongs to a study of T-cell reconstitution after alpha-beta-depleted transplantation in children. Points from the study as a whole: Certain patients had high TCRbeta diversity at day 60, and it came from recipient T cells and thymic progenitors that survived.

This TCR was sampled from a male patient between 5 and 17 years old who had a stem cell transplant for acute lymphoblastic leukemia, so the T cells may come from the graft donor. The source material was PBMCs, mostly from graft donor cells, sampled 360 days after TCRalphabeta/CD19-depleted stem cell transplant.

The CDR3 sequence: CASSDPGYTGELFF. The CDR3 region has the DNA TGTGCCAGCAGTGACCCAGGGTACACCGGGGAGCTGTTTTTT. The V and J genes are TRBV25-1 and TRBJ2-2; tentatively, D is TRBD1 (5 bases). Deletions cut 3 bases from V and 3 bases from J, with 8 bases between. CDR1 and CDR2 (germline): MGHDK, SYGVNS. The CDR3 runs 14 residues.